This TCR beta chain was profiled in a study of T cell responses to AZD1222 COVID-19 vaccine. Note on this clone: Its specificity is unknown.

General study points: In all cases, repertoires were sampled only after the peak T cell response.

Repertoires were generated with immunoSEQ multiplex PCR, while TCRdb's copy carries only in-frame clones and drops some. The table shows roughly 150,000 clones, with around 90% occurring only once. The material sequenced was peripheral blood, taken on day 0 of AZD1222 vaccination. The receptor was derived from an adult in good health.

The CDR3 DNA sequence: TGTGCCAGCAGCGTCGAGGGACTAGCGGGAAAAAACGGGGAGCTGTTTTTT. Its protein product is CASSVEGLAGKNGELFF. The chain uses TRBV5-8 and TRBJ2-2; the match to TRBD2 covers 13 bases. Germline V lookup: CDR1 SGHTS, CDR2 YDEGEE. With 4 bases clipped from V and 7 bases from J, the junction kept 10 bases outside the gene matches. The CDR3 has 17 residues.